What follows are 25 T cell receptor beta chains derived from one specimen sequenced in a study of blood T cell repertoires in COVID-19 (TCRdb year 2020). The library was prepared using the immunoSEQ multiplex PCR assay. Here the immuneACCESS table is served through TCRdb, limited to in-frame sequences with V and J called. Missing clones are a known gap in these copies; in checked studies unresolved V genes cover under half, and the rest lacks a known reason. This sample holds about 170,000 clones; over 75% were observed only once. The ten most abundant clones make up about 1.2% of the sample. The sample taken for sequencing was peripheral blood. These receptors were obtained from a man aged 55-75 years who had recovered from COVID-19.

The V gene is TRBV7-9, the J gene TRBJ1-1; no reliable D call. CDR3 length equals 15 residues. Germline V gene lookup returns CDR1 SEHNR and CDR2 FQNEAQ (reference sequence). V gave up 1 base and J gave up 0 bases, with 9 bases separating them. CDR3 nucleotides: TGTGCCAGCAGCTTAGATCTGGGCTTGAACACTGAAGCTTTCTTT. It codes for CASSLDLGLNTEAFF.

This clone was picked up a small number of times. The rearrangement joins TRBV6-5 to TRBJ2-2; perhaps TRBD2 as D (5 bases). Germline V gene lookup returns CDR1 MNHEY and CDR2 SVGAGI. With 8 bases removed from V and 5 bases from J, the gap between germline ends came to 9 bases. The CDR3 runs 12 residues. CDR3 sequence reads: CASRGRTGELFF. In DNA form, the CDR3 reads TGTGCCAGCCGGGGTAGGACCGGGGAGCTGTTTTTT.

Only a few counts were recorded for this clone. The V call is TRBV7-8, the J call TRBJ2-1; D remains unclear. CDR1 SGHVS and CDR2 FQNEAQ come from the germline V gene. V was shortened by 5 bases and J by 6 bases, with 8 bases between the two germline ends. This CDR3 region has 12 residues. The CDR3 loop reads CASSPRLNEQFF. The CDR3 coding sequence is TGTGCCAGCAGCCCCCGACTCAATGAGCAGTTCTTC.

The chain joins TRBV6-4 to TRBJ1-5; D call uncertain. Germline CDR1 is MRHNA and CDR2 is SNTAGT. Trimming stripped 4 bases from V and 7 bases from J, with 14 bases between. This CDR3 is built from 14 residues. The CDR3: CASSADFSVQPQHF. DNA of the CDR3: TGTGCCAGCAGTGCTGACTTCTCCGTCCAGCCCCAGCATTTT.

J is TRBJ1-2 and V is TRBV12-3 or TRBV12-4; D is perhaps TRBD1 (6 bases). CDR3 length: 12 residues. V lost 6 bases and J 3 bases, leaving 8 bases between the germline ends. CDR3 sequence (DNA): TGTGCCAGCAGCCCAGGGGACTATGGCTACACCTTC. Translated: CASSPGDYGYTF.

The chain joins TRBV6-5 to TRBJ1-3; D is unclear. This CDR3 region has 14 residues. Germline values: CDR1 MNHEY, CDR2 SVGAGI. The ends were cut back, 6 bases at V and 0 bases at J, with 9 bases in the middle. The CDR3 sequence: CASRDSRSGNTIYF. As DNA, the CDR3 is TGTGCCAGCAGGGACTCTCGCTCTGGAAACACCATATATTTT.

The V call is TRBV12-5, the J call TRBJ2-3; tentatively, D is TRBD2 (6 bases). The CDR3 is 14 amino acids. V shed 2 bases and J shed 7 bases, with 13 bases lying between them. In germline, CDR1 is LGHNT, CDR2 FRNRAP. The CDR3, as DNA: TGTGCTAGTGGTTTGCCCCCGGGGGACCATACGCAGTATTTT. It translates to CASGLPPGDHTQYF.

The chain links TRBV18 to TRBJ2-6; D ambiguous. The V end lost 3 bases, the J end lost 0 bases, and 9 bases lay between the germline ends. Germline V gene sequence: CDR1 KGHSH, CDR2 LQKENI. This CDR3 comprises 16 residues. CDR3 loop: CASSPLSNSGANVLTF. CDR3 sequence (DNA): TGTGCCAGCTCACCGCTGAGCAACTCTGGGGCCAACGTCCTGACTTTC.

The rearrangement joins TRBV6-6 to TRBJ1-2; 8 nucleotides align to TRBD1. The CDR3 runs 16 residues. V gave up 6 bases and J gave up 5 bases; unmatched junction bases: 14. CDR1 is MNHNY, CDR2 SVGAGI, per germline (reference sequence). CDR3 DNA sequence: TGTGCCAGCAGCGACAGGGGCCAACAGGGAGCGTATGGCTACACCTTC. This encodes CASSDRGQQGAYGYTF.

The chain employs TRBV4-1 and TRBJ1-3; 7 bases align to TRBD1. Trimming cost V 4 bases and J 1 base; bases outside gene matches: 7. The CDR3 covers 16 residues. Germline V gene sequence: CDR1 MGHRA, CDR2 YSYEKL. The CDR3 here is CASSRDSLSSGNTIYF. CDR3 nucleotide sequence: TGCGCCAGCAGCCGGGACAGCTTGTCATCTGGAAACACCATATATTTT.

This clone was seen more than once but under ten times. The CDR3 here is CASSQDLVSGGPTDTQYF. DNA of the CDR3: TGTGCCAGCAGCCAAGATCTCGTTAGCGGGGGCCCCACAGATACGCAGTATTTT. The chain links TRBV4-2 to TRBJ2-3, with TRBD2 matching 9 bases. There are 18 residues in the CDR3. In germline, CDR1 is LGHNA, CDR2 YNFKEQ. Unmatched junction bases numbered 9, after V lost 0 bases and J lost 2 bases.

This chain links TRBV9 with TRBJ1-2, with TRBD1 matching 11 bases. Germline V CDR1 and CDR2: SGDLS, YYNGEE. This CDR3 has 16 residues. V lost 3 bases, J lost 6 bases, and 10 bases stayed unmatched. The CDR3 DNA sequence: TGTGCCAGCAGCGCCACCCGGGACAGGGGGGGGGATGGCTACACCTTC. This gives the protein CASSATRDRGGDGYTF.

The chain is built from TRBV5-1 and TRBJ1-2, with 7 bases aligning to TRBD1. With V trimmed by 4 bases and J by 6 bases, 6 bases remained unmatched. Germline values: CDR1 SGHRS, CDR2 YFSETQ. The CDR3 contains 13 residues. CDR3 sequence reads: CASSRDSTDGYTF. In nucleotides, the CDR3 is TGCGCCAGCAGCCGGGACAGCACCGATGGCTACACCTTC.

CDR3 sequence (DNA): TGTGCCAGCAGCTATACGGGACAGGGGAATCAGCCCCAGCATTTT. Translation: CASSYTGQGNQPQHF. The chain employs TRBV9 and TRBJ1-5; 10 bases align to TRBD1. The trim removed 4 bases at V and 4 bases at J, leaving 5 bases unmatched. Germline V gene lookup returns CDR1 SGDLS and CDR2 YYNGEE. CDR3 length: 15 amino acids.

J is TRBJ1-5 and V is TRBV7-2; 9 bases map to TRBD1. V lost 1 base, J lost 7 bases, and 5 bases stayed unmatched. Looked up from germline, CDR1 is SGHTA and CDR2 is FQGNSA. The CDR3 has 15 amino acids. In nucleotides, the CDR3 is TGTGCCAGCAGCTTAGTAACAGGGGGCTTGCAGCCCCAGCATTTT. Protein: CASSLVTGGLQPQHF. Together with reference TRBV7-2 and TRBJ1-5, the CDR3 gives the full variable domain: GAGVSQSPSNKVTEKGKDVELRCDPISGHTALYWYRQSLGQGLEFLIYFQGNSAPDKSGLPSDRFSAERTGGSVSTLTIQRTQQEDSAVYLCASSLVTGGLQPQHFGDGTRLSIL.

CDR3: CASSVRDTDTQYF. In DNA, the CDR3 is TGTGCCAGCTCAGTCCGGGACACAGATACGCAGTATTTT. The J gene is TRBJ2-3, the V gene TRBV18, with TRBD2 as a possible D gene (5 bases). V was pared by 5 bases and J by 2 bases, with 8 bases between. Germline CDR1 and CDR2: KGHSH and LQKENI. The CDR3 extends over 13 amino acids. The whole variable domain, remainder taken from reference TRBV18 and TRBJ2-3, is NAGVMQNPRHLVRRRGQEARLRCSPMKGHSHVYWYRQLPEEGLKFMVYLQKENIIDESGMPKERFSAEFPKEGPSILRIQQVVRGDSAAYFCASSVRDTDTQYFGPGTRLTVL.

The genes are TRBV5-4 and TRBJ2-5; 7 bases match TRBD2. CDR1 and CDR2 from the germline V gene are SGHNT and YYREEE (reference sequence). The CDR3 covers 13 residues. V dropped 4 bases and J dropped 4; count of bases not matched to a gene: 4. The CDR3 DNA is TGTGCCAGCAGCCTCCGCGGGGGAGAGACCCAGTACTTC. It is translated as CASSLRGGETQYF.

J is TRBJ1-4 and V is TRBV4-1, with D perhaps matching TRBD1 (6 bases). V was pared by 5 bases and J by 3 bases, with 13 bases between. This CDR3 is built from 15 residues. CDR1 MGHRA and CDR2 YSYEKL come from the germline V gene. This chain's CDR3 is CASSSYRASNEKLFF. The CDR3 DNA reads as TGCGCCAGCAGCAGTTACAGGGCCTCTAATGAAAAACTGTTTTTT.

The genes are TRBV9 and TRBJ1-2; D is unresolved. Looked up from germline, CDR1 is SGDLS and CDR2 is YYNGEE. V was trimmed by 0 bases and J by 2 bases, leaving 11 bases between them. The CDR3 has 15 residues. CDR3 coding DNA: TGTGCCAGCAGCGTAGGACTCGGCGGGAACTATGGCTACACCTTC. Its translation: CASSVGLGGNYGYTF.

Turning to this clone: The same CDR3 can be traced to other DNA sequences in this sample. The chain is built from TRBV9 and TRBJ2-7, with 9 bases aligning to TRBD2. Germline CDR1 is SGDLS and CDR2 is YYNGEE. The CDR3 length is 14 residues. V was pared by 0 bases and J by 3 bases, with 1 base of the junction left unmatched. CDR3 loop: CASSVGGGVYEQYF. CDR3 coding DNA: TGTGCCAGCAGCGTAGGCGGGGGGGTCTACGAGCAGTACTTC. Together with reference TRBV9 and TRBJ2-7, the CDR3 gives the full variable domain: DSGVTQTPKHLITATGQRVTLRCSPRSGDLSVYWYQQSLDQGLQFLIQYYNGEERAKGNILERFSAQQFPDLHSELNLSSLELGDSALYFCASSVGGGVYEQYFGPGTRLTVT.

This chain connects TRBV10-3 to TRBJ2-1; 8 bases map to TRBD2. Germline values: CDR1 ENHRY, CDR2 SYGVKD. This CDR3 comprises 15 residues. The trim removed 6 bases at V and 2 bases at J, leaving 6 bases unmatched. The chain's CDR3 is CAISPTSEAYNEQFF. In nucleotides, the CDR3 is TGTGCCATCAGCCCGACTAGCGAGGCCTACAATGAGCAGTTCTTC.

The CDR3 DNA is TGTGCCAGCAGCGCCCACAGGGCCGAAGCTTTCTTT. As protein: CASSAHRAEAFF. This chain connects TRBV2 to TRBJ1-1; the D gene is possibly TRBD1 (6 bases). V dropped 6 bases and J dropped 8 bases, with 13 bases sitting between them. The length of the CDR3 is 12 residues. From germline, CDR1 is SNHLY and CDR2 FYNNEI.

This clone was observed a few times. The chain is built from TRBV28 and TRBJ1-2; the D is unclear. V lost 4 bases and J 2 bases, leaving 8 bases between the germline ends. Germline V lookup: CDR1 MDHEN, CDR2 SYDVKM. The CDR3 runs to 13 residues. CDR3 DNA: TGTGCCAGCAGTTCGGGCGGGAACTATGGCTACACCTTC. It encodes CASSSGGNYGYTF.

This rearrangement joins TRBV15 to TRBJ2-2; 8 bases align to TRBD1. This CDR3 region has 15 residues. CDR1 is LNHNV and CDR2 is YYDKDF in the germline V gene (reference sequence). Trimming took 7 bases from V and 6 from J; bases not matched to a gene: 10. The CDR3 bases are TGTGCCACCACCGAAGACAGGGGTGGTCCCGGGGAGCTGTTTTTT. Protein product: CATTEDRGGPGELFF. The entire variable domain, with the rest obtained from reference TRBV15 and TRBJ2-2, is as follows: DAMVIQNPRYQVTQFGKPVTLSCSQTLNHNVMYWYQQKSSQAPKLLFHYYDKDFNNEADTPDNFQSRRPNTSFCFLDIRSPGLGDTAMYLCATTEDRGGPGELFFGEGSRLTVL.

The gene calls are TRBV7-2 and TRBJ2-2, with 9 bases matching TRBD1. The CDR3 sequence is 14 residues long. Germline values: CDR1 SGHTA, CDR2 FQGNSA. Trimming took 5 bases from V and 8 from J; bases not matched to a gene: 6. The CDR3 here is CASSTGQGTGELFF. The CDR3, as DNA: TGTGCCAGCAGCACGGGACAGGGTACGGGGGAGCTGTTTTTT.